A selection of T cell receptor beta chains follows, all from one sample in a study of control samples from healthy donors and cancer patients. The repertoire was sequenced with immunoSEQ multiplex PCR; TCRdb's copy has only in-frame clones and lacks some. This table holds 90,000 to 150,000 clones, about 91% found once. The material sequenced was blood. These receptor sequences come from a middle-aged man in good health. Both conserved end residues are part of each CDR3. The order of the fields is V gene, clone size, D gene, J gene, CDR3 DNA, CDR3 protein. A D gene is named only where the DNA matches it firmly. Size is omitted from some rows. Given values are once, few, many or a class for expanded clones.

TRBV20-1	NA	NA	TRBJ1-1	TGCAGTGCTCCGAGGGGTGGCGAAAGTTTCTTT	CSAPRGGESFF
TRBV4-2	NA	NA	TRBJ2-2	TGTGCCAGCAGCCAAATAGACACCGGGGAGCTGTTTTTT	CASSQIDTGELFF
TRBV30	NA	NA	TRBJ2-3	TGTGCCTGGGCCTGGTCCGTTACAGATACGCAGTATTTT	CAWAWSVTDTQYF
TRBV25-1	NA	NA	TRBJ2-6	TGTGCCAGCAGAGAATCGGGCTCTGGGGCCAACGTCCTGACTTTC	CASRESGSGANVLTF
TRBV27	many	TRBD1	TRBJ1-2	TGTGCCAGCAGTTACCAGGGGGATGGCTACACCTTC	CASSYQGDGYTF
TRBV4-1	few	NA	TRBJ1-3	TGCGCCAGCAGCCAGGAAACCTCGGACTCTGGAAACACCATATATTTT	CASSQETSDSGNTIYF
TRBV12-3/TRBV12-4	NA	TRBD2	TRBJ2-2	TGTGCCAGCAGTCGGGAGGTCGGGGAGCTGTTTTTT	CASSREVGELFF
TRBV4-3	NA	TRBD2	TRBJ2-5	TGCGCCAGCAGCCTCACCGTTAGCGGGGGGGACCAAGAGACCCAGTACTTC	CASSLTVSGGDQETQYF
TRBV5-1	NA	TRBD1	TRBJ1-1	TGCGCCAGCAGCTACCAGGGGGCTAGTACTGAAGCTTTCTTT	CASSYQGASTEAFF
TRBV4-1	once	TRBD1	TRBJ1-1	TGCGCCAGCAGCCCCCCCACAGGGGGCTTAGAGGTCACTGAAGCTTTCTTT	CASSPPTGGLEVTEAFF
TRBV5-1	NA	TRBD2	TRBJ2-1	TGCGCCAGCAGCTTGGCCGAGTCGCGGGGGGTCGATGAGCAGTTCTTC	CASSLAESRGVDEQFF
TRBV5-6	NA	NA	TRBJ1-6	TGTGCCAGCAGCCGGACAGACTATTCACCCCTCCACTTT	CASSRTDYSPLHF
TRBV10-2	once	TRBD1	TRBJ1-1	TGCGCCAGCAGGCAGACAGGGGGAAACACTGAAGCTTTCTTT	CASRQTGGNTEAFF
TRBV24-1	once	TRBD2	TRBJ2-3	TGTGCCACCAGTGATTTCACTAGCGGGTCCTTCACAGATACGCAGTATTTT	CATSDFTSGSFTDTQYF
TRBV12-5	NA	TRBD1	TRBJ1-2	TGTGCTAGTGGTGGCATGACGGACAGGGGCTATGGCTACACCTTC	CASGGMTDRGYGYTF
TRBV18	NA	NA	TRBJ1-2	TGTGCCAGCTCACCGATGGACGGACTGAACTATGGCTACACCTTC	CASSPMDGLNYGYTF
TRBV10-3	NA	TRBD2	TRBJ2-1	TGTGCCACTCTTCGGGGCGGCGGGGGGGGGCAGTTCTTC	CATLRGGGGGQFF
TRBV11-3	NA	NA	TRBJ2-3	TGTGCCAGCAGCTTACCTCCCACAGATACGCAGTATTTT	CASSLPPTDTQYF
TRBV7-9	NA	NA	TRBJ1-2	TGTGCCAGCAGCTTAGCGAGGGGGGGTTCTAACTATGGCTACACCTTC	CASSLARGGSNYGYTF
TRBV29-1	NA	NA	TRBJ2-1	TGCAGCGTAGCGGACAATGAGCAGTTCTTC	CSVADNEQFF
TRBV5-1	NA	NA	TRBJ2-1	TGCGCCAGCAGCGAGCCCCGCCGGGACATTGATGAGCAGTTCTTC	CASSEPRRDIDEQFF
TRBV27	NA	NA	TRBJ2-3	TGTGCCAGCAGGAGACTTTCAGACACAGATACGCAGTATTTT	CASRRLSDTDTQYF
TRBV4-1	once	TRBD1	TRBJ2-7	TGCGCCAGCAGCCAAGATAGGGGACAGCCCAACGAGCAGTACTTC	CASSQDRGQPNEQYF
TRBV11-2	NA	TRBD1	TRBJ2-2	TGTGCCAGCAGCTTAGAGAGGGGGCGCATCGGCGGGGAGCTGTTTTTT	CASSLERGRIGGELFF
TRBV7-2	NA	NA	TRBJ2-1	TGTGCCAGCAGCCCTTCCGGGACATCGTTATACAATGAGCAGTTCTTC	CASSPSGTSLYNEQFF
TRBV19	once	NA	TRBJ2-1	TGTGCCAGTACAAGCGATGCCTCCTACAATGAGCAGTTCTTC	CASTSDASYNEQFF
TRBV3-1/TRBV3-2	NA	NA	TRBJ2-2	TGTGCCAGCAGTCCAAGTCAGGGCTCCGGGGAGCTGTTTTTT	CASSPSQGSGELFF
TRBV30	NA	TRBD1	TRBJ1-2	TGTGCCTGGATTCCACAGGGGGGTTATGGCTACACCTTC	CAWIPQGGYGYTF
TRBV6-5	few	TRBD1	TRBJ2-7	TGTGCCAGCAGTCCACGGACAGGTAGGGGCGAGCAGTACTTC	CASSPRTGRGEQYF
TRBV27	NA	NA	TRBJ1-2	TGTGCCAGCAGTTTTACCCGGACAGATGGCTACACCTTC	CASSFTRTDGYTF
TRBV5-5	NA	NA	TRBJ2-2	TGTGCCAGCAGCTTATCCCCCACAGGAATCGGGGAGCTGTTTTTT	CASSLSPTGIGELFF
TRBV2	NA	TRBD2	TRBJ2-7	TGTGCCAGCTTATGGGGAGCGGGGGTGTCTAGGGGCTACGAGCAGTACTTC	CASLWGAGVSRGYEQYF
TRBV6-1	few	NA	TRBJ1-1	TGTGCCAGCAGTGAATCCGGGAACACTGAAGCTTTCTTT	CASSESGNTEAFF
TRBV7-9	NA	NA	TRBJ1-1	TGTGCCAGCAGCTGGGAGTTTCAGGGCACTGAAGCTTTCTTT	CASSWEFQGTEAFF
TRBV7-2	NA	NA	TRBJ2-5	TGTGCCAGCAGCGAGCGGACTCCCCAAGAGACCCAGTACTTC	CASSERTPQETQYF
TRBV5-1	NA	NA	TRBJ2-7	TGCGCCAGCAGCTTGTTAAGTTCCTACGAGCAGTACTTC	CASSLLSSYEQYF
TRBV7-9	NA	NA	TRBJ2-3	TGTGCCAGCAGCCCAGTGGTGGTTTTCGGAGATACGCAGTATTTT	CASSPVVVFGDTQYF
TRBV7-3	NA	NA	TRBJ1-1	TGTGCCAGCAGCTTGGGACGGTCGAACACTGAAGCTTTCTTT	CASSLGRSNTEAFF
TRBV30	NA	NA	TRBJ2-3	TGTGCCTGGAGTCGCGACTGGGTAGATACGCAGTATTTT	CAWSRDWVDTQYF
TRBV11-2	once	NA	TRBJ1-1	TGTGCCAGCAGCTTAGGGACGTTGAACACTGAAGCTTTCTTT	CASSLGTLNTEAFF
TRBV28	few	NA	TRBJ1-1	TGTGCCAGCAGTTTACCGACAGGTGCTAGGGTTTTCAACACTGAAGCTTTCTTT	CASSLPTGARVFNTEAFF
TRBV5-6	NA	NA	TRBJ1-2	TGTGCCAGCAGCGTGGACGGCTATGGCTACACCTTC	CASSVDGYGYTF
TRBV6-1	NA	TRBD1	TRBJ1-1	TGTGCCAGCAGTGCCTACCGGGACAGGGGTAGAGCTGAAGCTTTCTTT	CASSAYRDRGRAEAFF